The T cell receptor beta chain under discussion was sequenced for a study of cytomegalovirus exposure and HLA in healthy donors. Findings and limits, study-wide: A few V segments could not be told apart, such as TRBV6-2 and TRBV6-3, and were left out.

In regard to this clone: What it binds is unknown.

The PCR contained 60 Vbeta and 13 Jbeta primers. Measured with immunoSEQ multiplex PCR; TCRdb has only the in-frame clones, and not every one. The repertoire holds 120,000 to 150,000 clones, with just over 65% as singletons. Germline V gives CDR1 SGHDT, CDR2 YYEEEE. After removal of 1 base from V and 6 bases from J, the junction contained 6 bases not matched to a gene. The CDR3 covers 16 residues. The rearrangement links TRBV5-6 to TRBJ2-3; 12 bases line up with TRBD2. This TCR came from an older woman in good health and CMV-seronegative. Sequences were obtained from PBMCs. CDR3 DNA: TGTGCCAGCAGCTTGTGGGCTAGCGGGAGGGGCGATACGCAGTATTTT. It is translated as CASSLWASGRGDTQYF.